A selection of T cell receptor beta chains follows, all from one sample in a study of Graves' ophthalmopathy and Graves' hyperthyroidism. TCRdb fed the multiplex PCR reads into MiXCR, producing one record per CDR3 protein. The sample holds a few hundred thousand distinct CDR3 sequences; about 35% are singletons and the top ten take less than 4.5%. Sequencing was carried out using peripheral blood or thyroid tissue (not recorded which). These receptors were taken from an adult man with Graves' hyperthyroidism. Both conserved end residues are part of each CDR3. The D gene is left open where the match is weak. Clone size, where shown, is once, few, many, or a class for clones that have expanded.

d_call clone_size j_call v_call cdr3_aa cdr3_nt
- - TRBJ2-5 TRBV20-1 CSAIPETQYF TGCAGTGCTATTCCTGAGACCCAGTACTTC
TRBD1 - TRBJ2-5 TRBV7-9 CASSYRQGTEYF TGTGCCAGCAGCTACCGACAGGGCACCGAGTACTTC
- many TRBJ1-6 TRBV7-9 CASSLNGGSPLHF TGTGCCAGCAGCTTAAACGGGGGTTCACCCCTCCACTTT
- - TRBJ2-2 TRBV30 CAWSLTGRDTGELFF TGTGCCTGGAGTCTCACAGGGAGGGACACCGGGGAGCTGTTTTTT
TRBD2 many TRBJ2-5 TRBV12-3/TRBV12-4 CASTGGRGETQYF TGTGCCAGCACGGGGGGACGGGGTGAGACCCAGTACTTC
TRBD1 many TRBJ2-7 TRBV5-1 CASSSLRGQNEQYF TGCGCCAGCAGCTCCCTCAGGGGGCAAAACGAGCAGTACTTC
- many TRBJ1-3 TRBV7-2 CASSFPGNTIYF TGTGCCAGCAGCTTCCCTGGAAACACCATATATTTT
- few TRBJ2-3 TRBV29-1 CSVPRAGRTDTQYF TGCAGCGTCCCCCGAGCAGGGAGGACAGATACGCAGTATTTT
- - TRBJ1-5 TRBV2 CASGDSQETQHF TGTGCCAGCGGCGACAGTCAAGAGACCCAGCATTTT
- - TRBJ1-2 TRBV5-1 CASSLSKLYGYTF TGCGCCAGCAGCTTGTCGAAACTTTATGGCTACACCTTC
- few TRBJ2-5 TRBV11-1 CASAGKYQETQYF TGTGCCAGCGCGGGGAAGTACCAAGAGACCCAGTACTTC
TRBD1 - TRBJ1-4 TRBV10-3 CAISRTGSPTNEKLFF TGTGCCATCAGTCGGACAGGGAGCCCAACTAATGAAAAACTGTTTTTT
TRBD2 many TRBJ2-7 TRBV20-1 CSANPGTSGSYEQYF TGCAGTGCAAACCCGGGGACTAGCGGTTCCTACGAGCAGTACTTC
- - TRBJ1-2 TRBV7-9 CASSSRAGAGNTF TGTGCCAGCAGCAGCAGAGCGGGGGCTGGAAACACCTTC
- many TRBJ1-3 TRBV19 CASTISSSGNTIYF TGTGCCAGCACGATTTCTTCATCTGGAAACACCATATATTTT
- - TRBJ1-2 TRBV20-1 CSASGVGGNTF TGCAGTGCTAGCGGGGTGGGAGGAAACACCTTC
TRBD1 many TRBJ2-7 TRBV4-1 CASSQGSGTGITYEQYF TGCGCCAGCAGCCAAGGGTCCGGGACAGGGATAACCTACGAGCAGTACTTC
TRBD1 many TRBJ1-6 TRBV20-1 CSARDLVTGDSPLHF TGCAGTGCTAGAGATCTGGTGACAGGGGATTCACCCCTCCACTTT
- many TRBJ1-4 TRBV5-1 CASSFDRPSVELFF TGCGCCAGCAGCTTCGACAGGCCCTCGGTTGAACTGTTTTTT
- once TRBJ2-5 TRBV10-3 CAISAQQETQYF TGTGCCATCAGTGCCCAGCAAGAGACCCAGTACTTC
TRBD1 few TRBJ2-1 TRBV29-1 CSISGTGWDEQFF TGCAGCATCTCCGGGACAGGGTGGGATGAGCAGTTCTTC
- - TRBJ2-5 TRBV29-1 CSVEIASQTQYF TGCAGCGTTGAGATAGCTTCGCAGACCCAGTACTTC
TRBD1 many TRBJ1-5 TRBV12-3/TRBV12-4 CASSHSTGEPQHF TGTGCCAGCAGCCACTCGACAGGGGAGCCCCAGCATTTT
- - TRBJ1-3 TRBV7-9 CANSFGSDSHGNTIYF TGTGCCAACAGCTTTGGGTCTGACTCTCATGGGAACACCATATATTTT
- - TRBJ1-1 TRBV5-4 CASSWGQGGGTEAFF TGTGCCAGCAGCTGGGGCCAGGGAGGGGGTACTGAAGCTTTCTTT
TRBD2 - TRBJ2-7 TRBV10-3 CAIRGLARTYEQYF TGTGCCATCAGGGGACTAGCGAGAACCTACGAGCAGTACTTC
- many TRBJ1-1 TRBV20-1 CSAKTGGPTEAFF TGCAGTGCTAAGACAGGAGGCCCCACTGAAGCTTTCTTT
- - TRBJ1-2 TRBV20-1 CSARDVGQESGYTF TGCAGTGCTAGAGATGTGGGGCAAGAATCCGGCTACACCTTC
- - TRBJ2-3 TRBV19 CASSVREDTQYF TGTGCCAGTAGCGTCAGGGAGGATACGCAGTATTTT
- - TRBJ1-5 TRBV2 CASSQDGTEHF TGTGCCAGCAGTCAGGACGGAACCGAGCATTTT
- - TRBJ2-2 TRBV19 CASSTGSGANTGELFF TGTGCCAGTAGTACCGGTAGCGGCGCGAACACCGGGGAGCTGTTTTTT
- few TRBJ2-1 TRBV11-2 CASSQYRDLAHNEQFF TGTGCCAGCAGCCAATACCGGGACCTAGCCCACAATGAGCAGTTCTTC
- many TRBJ2-1 TRBV7-2 CASSLADSWVEQFF TGTGCCAGCAGCTTAGCTGATTCTTGGGTTGAGCAGTTCTTC
TRBD2 - TRBJ2-3 TRBV10-3 CAIRDPGLETDTQYF TGTGCCATCAGGGACCCGGGACTAGAAACAGATACGCAGTATTTT
TRBD2 - TRBJ2-7 TRBV7-2 CASSRLAGSWYEQYF TGTGCCAGCAGCCGTCTAGCGGGCAGCTGGTACGAGCAGTACTTC
TRBD2 many TRBJ2-2 TRBV29-1 CSVVIAGVSGELFF TGCAGCGTTGTAATAGCGGGAGTATCAGGGGAGCTGTTTTTT
- - TRBJ1-1 TRBV3-1 CASSQAQAGGNTEAFF TGTGCCAGCAGCCAAGCCCAGGCGGGGGGGAACACTGAAGCTTTCTTT
- many TRBJ2-2 TRBV5-1 CASSSVAGELFF TGCGCCAGCAGCTCGGTAGCCGGGGAGCTGTTTTTT
- few TRBJ2-7 TRBV2 CANTVESYEQYF TGTGCCAACACTGTCGAATCCTACGAGCAGTACTTC
TRBD1 many TRBJ2-6 TRBV6-5 CAGPGTVTLSGANVLTF TGTGCCGGTCCAGGGACAGTCACTCTCTCTGGGGCCAACGTCCTGACTTTC